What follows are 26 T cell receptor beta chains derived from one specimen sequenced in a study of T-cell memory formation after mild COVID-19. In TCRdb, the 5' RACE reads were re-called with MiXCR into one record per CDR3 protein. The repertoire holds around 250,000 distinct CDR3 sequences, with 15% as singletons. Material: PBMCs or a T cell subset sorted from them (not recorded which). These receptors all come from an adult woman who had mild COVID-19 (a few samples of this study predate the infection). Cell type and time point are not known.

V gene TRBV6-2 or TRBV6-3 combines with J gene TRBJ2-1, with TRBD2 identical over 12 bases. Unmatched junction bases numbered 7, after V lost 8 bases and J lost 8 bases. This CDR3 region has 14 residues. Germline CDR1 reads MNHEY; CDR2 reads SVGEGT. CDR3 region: CASHTSGRIYEQFF. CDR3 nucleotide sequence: TGTGCCAGCCACACTAGCGGGAGGATCTATGAGCAGTTCTTC.

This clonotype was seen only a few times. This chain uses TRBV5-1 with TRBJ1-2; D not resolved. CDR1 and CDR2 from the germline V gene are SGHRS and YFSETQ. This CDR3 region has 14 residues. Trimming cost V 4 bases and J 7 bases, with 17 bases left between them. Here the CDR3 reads CASSPGGRGTGYTF. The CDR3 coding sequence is TGCGCCAGCAGCCCTGGAGGCCGGGGTACTGGCTACACCTTC.

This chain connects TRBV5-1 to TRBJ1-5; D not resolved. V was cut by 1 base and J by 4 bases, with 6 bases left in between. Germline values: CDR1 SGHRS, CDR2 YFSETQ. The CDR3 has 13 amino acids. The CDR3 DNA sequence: TGCGCCAGCAGCTTGAACGGAAATCAGCCCCAGCATTTT. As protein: CASSLNGNQPQHF.

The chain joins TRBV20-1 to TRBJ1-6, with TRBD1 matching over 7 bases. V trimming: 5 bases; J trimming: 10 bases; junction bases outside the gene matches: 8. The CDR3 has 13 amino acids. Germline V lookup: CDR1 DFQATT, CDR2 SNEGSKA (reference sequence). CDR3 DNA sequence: TGCAGTGCTTCGACAGGGAGGGGATCACCCCTCCACTTT. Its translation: CSASTGRGSPLHF.

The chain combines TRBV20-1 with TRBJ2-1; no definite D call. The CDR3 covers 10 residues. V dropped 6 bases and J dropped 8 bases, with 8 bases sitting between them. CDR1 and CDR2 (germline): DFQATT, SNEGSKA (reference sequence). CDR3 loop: CSAPADEQFF. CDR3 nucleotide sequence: TGCAGTGCCCCGGCGGATGAGCAGTTCTTC.

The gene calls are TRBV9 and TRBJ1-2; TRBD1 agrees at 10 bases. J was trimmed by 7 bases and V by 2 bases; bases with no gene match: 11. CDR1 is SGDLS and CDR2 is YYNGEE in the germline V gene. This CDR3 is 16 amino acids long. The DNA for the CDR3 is TGTGCCAGCAGCGTCCAACCCAGACAGGGGGCGGCTGGCTACACCTTC. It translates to CASSVQPRQGAAGYTF.

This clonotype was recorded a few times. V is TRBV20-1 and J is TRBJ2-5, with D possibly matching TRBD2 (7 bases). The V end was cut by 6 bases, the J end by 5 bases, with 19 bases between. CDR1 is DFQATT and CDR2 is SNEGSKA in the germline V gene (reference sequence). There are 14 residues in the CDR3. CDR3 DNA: TGCAGTGCCACGTGGGGGGGCGGGCAGGAGACCCAGTACTTC. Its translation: CSATWGGGQETQYF.

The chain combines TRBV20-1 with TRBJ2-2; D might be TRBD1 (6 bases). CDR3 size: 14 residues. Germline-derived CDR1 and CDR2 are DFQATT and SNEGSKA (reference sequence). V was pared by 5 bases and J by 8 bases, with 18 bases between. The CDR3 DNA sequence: TGCAGTGCTTCGAGGAACCATGGACAGGGGGAGCTGTTTTTT. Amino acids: CSASRNHGQGELFF.

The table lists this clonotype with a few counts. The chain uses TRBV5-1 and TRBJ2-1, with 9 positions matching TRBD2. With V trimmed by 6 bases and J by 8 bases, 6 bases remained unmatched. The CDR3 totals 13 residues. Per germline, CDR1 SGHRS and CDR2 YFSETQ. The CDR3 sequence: CASMTAGGDEQFF. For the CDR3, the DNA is TGCGCCAGCATGACGGCGGGAGGGGATGAGCAGTTCTTC.

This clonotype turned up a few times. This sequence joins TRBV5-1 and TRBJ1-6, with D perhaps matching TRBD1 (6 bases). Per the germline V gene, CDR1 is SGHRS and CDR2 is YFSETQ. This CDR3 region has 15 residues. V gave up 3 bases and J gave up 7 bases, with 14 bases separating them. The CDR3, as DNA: TGCGCCAGCAGCTGGGAGGACAGCGGAAATTCACCCCTCCACTTT. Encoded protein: CASSWEDSGNSPLHF.

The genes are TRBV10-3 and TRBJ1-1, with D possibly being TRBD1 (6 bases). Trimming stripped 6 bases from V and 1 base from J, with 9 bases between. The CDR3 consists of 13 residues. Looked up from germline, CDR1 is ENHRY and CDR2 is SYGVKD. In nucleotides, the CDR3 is TGTGCCATCAGCCCCAGGGGGAACACTGAAGCTTTCTTT. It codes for CAISPRGNTEAFF.

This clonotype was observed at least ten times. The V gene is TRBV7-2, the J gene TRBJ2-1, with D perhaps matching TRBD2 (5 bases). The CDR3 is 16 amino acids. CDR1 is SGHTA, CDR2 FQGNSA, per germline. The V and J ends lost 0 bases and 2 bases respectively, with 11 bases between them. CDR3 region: CASSLATAEPYNEQFF. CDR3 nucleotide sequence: TGTGCCAGCAGCTTAGCTACAGCGGAGCCCTACAATGAGCAGTTCTTC.

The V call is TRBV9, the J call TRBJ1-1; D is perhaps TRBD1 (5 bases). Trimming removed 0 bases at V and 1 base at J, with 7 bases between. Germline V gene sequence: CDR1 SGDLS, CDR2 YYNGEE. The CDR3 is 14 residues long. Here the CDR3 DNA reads TGTGCCAGCAGCGTAGTACAGGCGAACACTGAAGCTTTCTTT. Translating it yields CASSVVQANTEAFF.

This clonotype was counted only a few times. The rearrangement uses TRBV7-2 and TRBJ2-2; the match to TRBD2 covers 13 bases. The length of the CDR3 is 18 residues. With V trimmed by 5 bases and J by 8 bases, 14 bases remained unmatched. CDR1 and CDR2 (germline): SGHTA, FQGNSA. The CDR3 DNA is TGTGCCAGCAGCAAACTAGCGGGAGGGCCTTCTAACAGGGGGGAGCTGTTTTTT. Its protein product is CASSKLAGGPSNRGELFF.

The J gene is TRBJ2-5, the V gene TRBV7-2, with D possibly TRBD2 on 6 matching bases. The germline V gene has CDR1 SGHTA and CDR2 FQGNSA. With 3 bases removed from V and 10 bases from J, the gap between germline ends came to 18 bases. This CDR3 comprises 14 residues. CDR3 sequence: CASSFRLVPQVQYF. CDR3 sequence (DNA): TGTGCCAGCAGCTTCCGACTAGTCCCACAGGTCCAGTACTTC. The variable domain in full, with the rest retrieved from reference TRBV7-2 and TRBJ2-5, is GAGVSQSPSNKVTEKGKDVELRCDPISGHTALYWYRQSLGQGLEFLIYFQGNSAPDKSGLPSDRFSAERTGGSVSTLTIQRTQQEDSAVYLCASSFRLVPQVQYFGPGTRLLVL.

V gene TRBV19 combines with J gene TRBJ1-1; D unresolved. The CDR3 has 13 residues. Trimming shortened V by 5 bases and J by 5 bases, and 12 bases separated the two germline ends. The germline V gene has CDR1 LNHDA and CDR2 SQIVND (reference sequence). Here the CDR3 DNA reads TGTGCCAGTAGTTTAGGCCATCAGACTGAAGCTTTCTTT. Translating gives CASSLGHQTEAFF.

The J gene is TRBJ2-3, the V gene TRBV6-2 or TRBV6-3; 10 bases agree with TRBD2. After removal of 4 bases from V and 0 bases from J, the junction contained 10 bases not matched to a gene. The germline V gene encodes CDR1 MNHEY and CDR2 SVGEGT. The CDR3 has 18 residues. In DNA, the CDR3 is TGTGCCAGCAGTTCCCCCGTCGGACTAGCGGCTAGCACAGATACGCAGTATTTT. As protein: CASSSPVGLAASTDTQYF.

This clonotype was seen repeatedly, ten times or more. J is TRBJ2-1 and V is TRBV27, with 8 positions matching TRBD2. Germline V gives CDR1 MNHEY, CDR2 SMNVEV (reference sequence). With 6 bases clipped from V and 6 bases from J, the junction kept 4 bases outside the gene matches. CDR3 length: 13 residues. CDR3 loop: CASRRTSRNEQFF. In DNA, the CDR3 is TGTGCCAGCAGGCGGACTAGCCGCAATGAGCAGTTCTTC.

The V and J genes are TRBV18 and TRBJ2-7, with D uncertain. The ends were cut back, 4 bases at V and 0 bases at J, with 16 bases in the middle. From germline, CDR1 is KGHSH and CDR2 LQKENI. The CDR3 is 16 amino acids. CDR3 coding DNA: TGTGCCAGCTCACAGACCGCACAGAGAAGCTCCTACGAGCAGTACTTC. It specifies CASSQTAQRSSYEQYF.

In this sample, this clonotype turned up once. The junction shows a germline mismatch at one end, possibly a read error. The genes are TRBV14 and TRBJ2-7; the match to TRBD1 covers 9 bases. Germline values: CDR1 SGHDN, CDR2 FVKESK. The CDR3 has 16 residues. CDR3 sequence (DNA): TGTTCCAGCAGCCAGGCATGGGGGACAGGGAGCTACGAGCAGTACTTC. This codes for CSSSQAWGTGSYEQYF.

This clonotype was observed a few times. The CDR3 loop reads CSATGLAVRGTDTQYF. The CDR3 nucleotides read TGCAGTGCTACCGGGTTAGCGGTGCGTGGCACAGATACGCAGTATTTT. This chain joins TRBV20-1 and TRBJ2-3; D might be TRBD2 (6 bases). The CDR3 length is 16 residues. V dropped 4 bases and J dropped 1 base, with 18 bases sitting between them. Germline V gives CDR1 DFQATT, CDR2 SNEGSKA (reference sequence).

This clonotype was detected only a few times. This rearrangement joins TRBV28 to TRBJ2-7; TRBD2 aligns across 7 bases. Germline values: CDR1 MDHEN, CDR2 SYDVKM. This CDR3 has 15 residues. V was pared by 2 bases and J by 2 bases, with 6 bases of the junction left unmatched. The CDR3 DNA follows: TGTGCCAGCAGTTTAGGCGGGAGCCGCCCCTACGAGCAGTACTTC. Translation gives CASSLGGSRPYEQYF.

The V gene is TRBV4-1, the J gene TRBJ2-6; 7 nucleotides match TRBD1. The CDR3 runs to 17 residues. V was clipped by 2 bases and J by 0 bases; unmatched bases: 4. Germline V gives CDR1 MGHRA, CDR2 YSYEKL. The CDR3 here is CASSQTDRSSGANVLTF. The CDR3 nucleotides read TGCGCCAGCAGCCAAACGGACAGGAGCTCTGGGGCCAACGTCCTGACTTTC.

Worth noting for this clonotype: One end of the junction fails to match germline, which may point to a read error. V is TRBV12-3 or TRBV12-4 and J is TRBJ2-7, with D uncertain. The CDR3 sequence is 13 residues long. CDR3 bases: TGTGCCAGCAGTTTAGAATCTTCCTACGAGAAGTACTTC. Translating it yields CASSLESSYEKYF.

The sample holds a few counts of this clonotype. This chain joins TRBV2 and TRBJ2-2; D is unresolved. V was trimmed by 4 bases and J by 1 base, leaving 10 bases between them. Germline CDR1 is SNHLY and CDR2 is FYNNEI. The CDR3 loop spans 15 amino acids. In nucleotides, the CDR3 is TGTGCCAGCAGTGTTTCACTCTTGAACACCGGGGAGCTGTTTTTT. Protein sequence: CASSVSLLNTGELFF.

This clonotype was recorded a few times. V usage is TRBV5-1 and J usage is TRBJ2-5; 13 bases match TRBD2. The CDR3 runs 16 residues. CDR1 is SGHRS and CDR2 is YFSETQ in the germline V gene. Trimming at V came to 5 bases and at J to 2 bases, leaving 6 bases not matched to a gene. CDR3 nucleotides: TGCGCCAGCAGTCCCGGACTAGCGGGAGTACAAGAGACCCAGTACTTC. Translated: CASSPGLAGVQETQYF.